Listed below are T cell receptor beta chains from one sample, sequenced in a study of early T cells in non-severe SARS-CoV-2 infection. TCRdb reprocessed the 5' RACE reads via MiXCR and lists one record per CDR3 protein. The sample records just under 45,000 distinct CDR3 sequences, 11% being singletons. Sequencing was carried out using whole blood. These receptors originate from an adult who was a healthcare worker with PCR-confirmed SARS-CoV-2 infection or an uninfected control (not recorded which). Each CDR3 is given with its conserved first and last residue. The order of the fields is clone size, J gene, D gene, V gene, CDR3 protein, CDR3 DNA. A D gene is named only where the DNA matches it firmly. The size field is filled for only some rows; it gives once, few, many or a size class.

many,TRBJ2-2,TRBD2,TRBV12-3/TRBV12-4,CASSNQVAGGPAGELFF,TGTGCCAGCAGCAATCAGGTAGCGGGGGGGCCCGCCGGGGAGCTGTTTTTT
many,TRBJ2-6,-,TRBV7-3,CASSLNSLNSGANVLTF,TGTGCCAGCAGCTTAAATTCATTGAACTCTGGGGCCAACGTCCTGACTTTC
-,TRBJ2-7,-,TRBV7-2,CASSQSPYYDEQYF,TGTGCCAGCAGCCAAAGCCCCTACTACGACGAGCAGTACTTC
medium-sized,TRBJ2-7,-,TRBV18,CASSPDGIPYEQYF,TGTGCCAGCTCACCGGACGGGATTCCGTACGAGCAGTACTTC
many,TRBJ1-4,-,TRBV5-1,CASSSRGEKLFF,TGCGCCAGCAGCTCCCGGGGTGAAAAACTGTTTTTT
many,TRBJ2-2,TRBD2,TRBV5-6,CASSRIPGGGNTGELFF,TGTGCCAGCAGCCGGATTCCGGGGGGAGGAAACACCGGGGAGCTGTTTTTT
many,TRBJ2-5,-,TRBV9,CASSVYSRGETQYF,TGTGCCAGCAGCGTGTACTCCCGAGGGGAGACCCAGTACTTC
few,TRBJ2-3,-,TRBV27,CASRLGYSLDTQYF,TGTGCCAGCCGGCTAGGCTACTCACTGGATACGCAGTATTTT
few,TRBJ2-2,-,TRBV18,CASSPQGLSNTGELFF,TGTGCCAGCTCACCGCAGGGGCTCTCGAACACCGGGGAGCTGTTTTTT
many,TRBJ2-1,TRBD2,TRBV11-1,CASSLAPSGELYNEQFF,TGTGCCAGCAGCTTAGCGCCTAGCGGGGAACTCTACAATGAGCAGTTCTTC
few,TRBJ1-1,-,TRBV3-1,CASSQSRGEAFF,TGTGCCAGCAGCCAATCTAGAGGGGAGGCTTTCTTT
-,TRBJ2-7,-,TRBV4-2,CASSQRFGEQYF,TGTGCCAGCAGCCAAAGGTTCGGGGAGCAGTACTTC
-,TRBJ1-2,TRBD1,TRBV20-1,CSARGPQAGGQGYTF,TGCAGTGCTAGAGGGCCCCAGGCAGGGGGTCAAGGCTACACCTTC
many,TRBJ1-2,TRBD1,TRBV7-2,CASSLAPGTGVGYTF,TGTGCCAGCAGCTTGGCCCCCGGGACAGGAGTTGGCTACACCTTC
many,TRBJ1-1,-,TRBV6-1,CASSDSTEAFF,TGTGCCAGCAGTGACAGTACAGAAGCTTTCTTT
many,TRBJ1-6,TRBD1,TRBV6-6,CASGSGQNNSPLHF,TGTGCCAGCGGCTCGGGACAGAATAATTCACCCCTCCACTTT
-,TRBJ2-7,-,TRBV5-1,CASSATGTYEQYF,TGCGCCAGCAGCGCCACCGGGACCTACGAGCAGTACTTC
-,TRBJ1-6,-,TRBV2,CASRGSSRVGSPLHF,TGTGCCAGCAGGGGGAGTTCCAGGGTGGGGTCACCCCTCCACTTT
-,TRBJ2-3,-,TRBV12-3/TRBV12-4,CASSRPTAVSTDTQYF,TGTGCCAGCAGCCGACCGACAGCCGTTAGCACAGATACGCAGTATTTT
-,TRBJ1-6,-,TRBV7-9,CASSSGTTKSPLHF,TGTGCCAGCAGCTCCGGGACAACTAAATCACCCCTCCACTTT